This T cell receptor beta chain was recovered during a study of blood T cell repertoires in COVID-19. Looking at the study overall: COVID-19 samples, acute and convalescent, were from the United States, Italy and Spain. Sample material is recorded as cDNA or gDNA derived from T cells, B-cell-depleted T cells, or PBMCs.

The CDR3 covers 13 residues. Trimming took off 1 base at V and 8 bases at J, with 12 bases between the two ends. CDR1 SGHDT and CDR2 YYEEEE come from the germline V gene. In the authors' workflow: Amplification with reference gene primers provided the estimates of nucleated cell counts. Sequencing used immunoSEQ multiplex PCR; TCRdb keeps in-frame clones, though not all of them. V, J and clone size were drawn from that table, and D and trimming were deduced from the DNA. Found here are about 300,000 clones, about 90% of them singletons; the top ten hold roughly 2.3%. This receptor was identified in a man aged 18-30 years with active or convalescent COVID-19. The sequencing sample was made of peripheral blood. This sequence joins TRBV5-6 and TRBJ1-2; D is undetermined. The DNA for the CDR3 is TGTGCCAGCAGCTTGTATGAGGGTTGGGGCTACACCTTC. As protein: CASSLYEGWGYTF.